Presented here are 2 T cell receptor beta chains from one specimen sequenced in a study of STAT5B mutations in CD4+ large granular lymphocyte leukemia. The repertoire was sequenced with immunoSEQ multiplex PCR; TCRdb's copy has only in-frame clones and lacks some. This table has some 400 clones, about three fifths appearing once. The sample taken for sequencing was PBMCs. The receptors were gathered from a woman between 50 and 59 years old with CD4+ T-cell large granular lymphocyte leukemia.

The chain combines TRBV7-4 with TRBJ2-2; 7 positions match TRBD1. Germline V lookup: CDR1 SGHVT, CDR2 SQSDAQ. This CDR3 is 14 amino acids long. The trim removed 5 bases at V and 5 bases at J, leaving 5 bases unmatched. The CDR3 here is CASSPAGGTGELFF. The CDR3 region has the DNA TGTGCCAGCAGCCCTGCAGGGGGAACCGGGGAGCTGTTTTTT.

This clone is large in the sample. The CDR3 DNA reads TGTGCCAGCAGTGAAAGGGGGCATAGCAATCAGCCCCAGCATTTT. Translated: CASSERGHSNQPQHF. The rearrangement joins TRBV6-1 to TRBJ1-5, with 7 nucleotides matching TRBD1. CDR3 length: 15 amino acids. Trimming removed 2 bases from V and 0 bases from J; junction bases left unmatched: 1. Germline-derived CDR1 and CDR2 are MNHNS and SASEGT.